What follows describes a single TCR beta chain. Its antigen is undetermined. Assay: immunoSEQ multiplex PCR; the TCRdb copy retains only in-frame clones and omits some. The sample has over 65,000 clones, roughly 90% seen once. The data derive from a study of graft-versus-host responses after intestinal transplantation. Deletions cut 0 bases from V and 0 bases from J, with 8 bases between. The germline CDR1 and CDR2 sequences are SGDLS and YYNGEE. CDR3 length equals 15 residues. Regarding the study as a whole: After transplant, early declines in HvG clones were associated with peak levels of circulating GvH clones.

The sample in question was PBMCs, obtained 98 days after intestinal transplantation. The source of this sequence is a human patient who received an intestinal transplant, so some T cells may come from the graft donor. The J gene is TRBJ2-3, the V gene TRBV9; a possible D gene is TRBD2 (5 bases). CDR3 in amino acids: CASSVGASSTDTQYF. The CDR3 DNA reads TGTGCCAGCAGCGTAGGGGCTAGCAGCACAGATACGCAGTATTTT.